This entry lists 6 T cell receptor beta chains sequenced from one sample in a study of spatial heterogeneity in lung cancer. Study-wide points: Counts of expanded intratumoral alpha and beta TCRs tracked tumor mutation counts.

Their antigens are not known. The sample's time point: sample taken at primary tumor resection. TCRdb re-called the 5' RACE reads through MiXCR, storing one row per CDR3 protein. The table has approximately 9,500 distinct CDR3 sequences, 4.5% seen once. The source material was lung tumor tissue, sampled at surgery. These receptors were taken from a female donor with early-stage non-small cell lung cancer.

This clonotype was observed many times. The chain has TRBV20-1 and TRBJ2-5; TRBD2 agrees at 8 bases. The junction had 8 bases not matched to a gene; V was cut back by 4 bases and J by 4 bases. Germline V gene lookup returns CDR1 DFQATT and CDR2 SNEGSKA (reference sequence). This CDR3 has 14 residues. For the CDR3, the DNA is TGCAGTGCTACCCCGGCCCGGGGGGGAGAGACCCAGTACTTC. It specifies CSATPARGGETQYF.

At least ten counts were recorded for this clonotype. The chain combines TRBV20-1 with TRBJ2-3, with 11 bases aligning to TRBD2. CDR1 DFQATT and CDR2 SNEGSKA come from the germline V gene (reference sequence). The CDR3 runs 14 residues. Trimming took 3 bases from V and 7 from J; bases not matched to a gene: 6. The CDR3 DNA is TGCAGTGCTAGGCGTGCTAGCGGGAGGCATACGCAGTATTTT. Protein sequence: CSARRASGRHTQYF.

In its sample, this clonotype was seen many times. An end of the junction does not agree with germline; a read error may underlie this. The rearrangement joins TRBV6-5 to TRBJ1-1; possibly TRBD1 for D (5 bases). CDR1 and CDR2 from the germline V gene are MNHEY and SVGAGI. This CDR3 region has 16 residues. DNA of the CDR3: TGTGCAAGCAGGGCAGGCCAAGGTCGAGTGAACACTGAAGCTTTCTTT. Protein: CASRAGQGRVNTEAFF.

This clonotype is labeled as medium-sized. The V call is TRBV28, the J call TRBJ2-5; TRBD2 matches 7 bases. After removal of 6 bases from V and 5 bases from J, the junction contained 12 bases not matched to a gene. This CDR3 is 15 amino acids long. In germline, CDR1 is MDHEN, CDR2 SYDVKM. This CDR3 reads CASRVRDYRGETQYF. The DNA of the CDR3 is TGTGCCAGCAGGGTCCGGGACTACCGCGGTGAGACCCAGTACTTC.

Sample share makes this clonotype large. The chain is built from TRBV7-2 and TRBJ2-3; D remains unclear. The CDR3 is made up of 13 amino acids. CDR1 is SGHTA, CDR2 FQGNSA, per germline. V was shortened by 4 bases and J by 4 bases, with 9 bases between the two germline ends. The CDR3 sequence is CASSSWGPDTQYF. CDR3 bases: TGTGCCAGCAGCTCGTGGGGTCCAGATACGCAGTATTTT. The full variable domain, rest sourced from reference TRBV7-2 and TRBJ2-3, is GAGVSQSPSNKVTEKGKDVELRCDPISGHTALYWYRQSLGQGLEFLIYFQGNSAPDKSGLPSDRFSAERTGGSVSTLTIQRTQQEDSAVYLCASSSWGPDTQYFGPGTRLTVL.

This clonotype was recorded at least ten times. The chain uses TRBV29-1 and TRBJ2-3; TRBD2 might be the D (5 bases). Germline CDR1 SQVTM, CDR2 ANQGSEA. The V end lost 8 bases, the J end lost 4 bases, and 16 bases lay between the germline ends. The CDR3 loop spans 13 amino acids. CDR3 sequence reads: CSIHGGLSDTQYF. Written as DNA, the CDR3 is TGCAGCATACACGGCGGGTTGTCAGATACGCAGTATTTT.